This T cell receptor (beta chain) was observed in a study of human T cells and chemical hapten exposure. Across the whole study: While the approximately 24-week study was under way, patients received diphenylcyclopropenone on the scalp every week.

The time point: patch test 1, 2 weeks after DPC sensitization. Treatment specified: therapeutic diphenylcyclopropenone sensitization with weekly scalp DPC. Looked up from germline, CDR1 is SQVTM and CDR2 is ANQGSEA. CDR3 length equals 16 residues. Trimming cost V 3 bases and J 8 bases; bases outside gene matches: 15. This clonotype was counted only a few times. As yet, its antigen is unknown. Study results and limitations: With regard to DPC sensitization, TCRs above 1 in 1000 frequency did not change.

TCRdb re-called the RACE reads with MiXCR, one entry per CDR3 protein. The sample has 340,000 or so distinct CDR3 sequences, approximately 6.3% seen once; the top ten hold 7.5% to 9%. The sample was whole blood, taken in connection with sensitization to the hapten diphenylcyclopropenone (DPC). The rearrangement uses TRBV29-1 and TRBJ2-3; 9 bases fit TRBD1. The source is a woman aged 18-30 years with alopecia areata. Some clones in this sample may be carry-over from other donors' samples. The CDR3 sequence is CSVEDSGTGRRGTQYF. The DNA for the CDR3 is TGCAGCGTTGAGGATTCCGGGACAGGGAGGAGGGGTACGCAGTATTTT.